The clone carrying this T cell receptor (beta chain) appeared a few times. Its antigen is undetermined. All donors were healthy Caucasians. This sample stems from a study of identical twins. This CDR3 comprises 11 residues. The V end lost 6 bases, the J end lost 5 bases, and 7 bases lay between the germline ends. Unique molecular identifiers were present on cDNA, and template switching added a universal primer site. TCRdb processed the 5' RACE reads anew with MiXCR; each CDR3 protein has one entry. The profile shows around 680,000 distinct CDR3 sequences, over 8.5% of them singletons. Notes on the study in general: Modelling underestimated the level of out-of-frame TCR alpha sharing observed in monozygotic twins. Excess twin sharing in beta out-of-frame sequences was weaker.

This same sample was also taken into another study, of yellow fever vaccine responses in identical twins.

The receptor was derived from a woman aged 18-29 years in good health. This chain connects TRBV12-3 or TRBV12-4 to TRBJ2-5; unclear D gene. Sample: PBMCs. The CDR3 is CASRYRETQYF. The CDR3 bases are TGTGCCAGCAGATACCGGGAGACCCAGTACTTC.